The present TCR beta chain was sequenced within a study of blood T cell repertoires in COVID-19 (dated by TCRdb to 2020 to 2022). Describing the broader study: Samples covering the acute and convalescent phases of COVID-19 were provided by collaborators in the United States, Italy and Spain. The material from the prospective study consisted of cDNA or gDNA derived from T cells, B-cell-depleted T cells, or PBMCs. A de-identified subject ID, COVID-19 status, age in years and sex were almost always included in the sample metadata. HLA class I and class II types, where available, came from metadata supplied by the sample provider rather than from assay-based typing. Subjects who had been exposed to COVID-19, were actively infected with it, or had recovered from it provided the deeply sampled blood TCRbeta repertoires that made up the dataset. The samples were drawn from the first 160 participants of the ongoing ImmuneRACE study and from some 1,300 subjects provided by 6 global collaborators. The repertoires were made available in a free public database intended to serve as a resource for research on the immune response to SARS-CoV-2.

Of note for this clone: Its antigen is currently not known. The input lacks base qualities; no much larger clone sits a single base away.

The paper's findings and limits, for the study overall: The quantity of clinical and demographic metadata differed by source and by participant and was supplied without curation.

Whole blood was collected in K2EDTA tubes by collaborating institutions according to the institutions' own protocols. For TCRbeta analysis, collaborators shipped samples as frozen whole blood, isolated PBMCs, or DNA extracted from either of those sample types. TCRbeta CDR3 regions were amplified from genomic DNA by means of the immunoSEQ Assay, a bias-controlled multiplex PCR. Turning to the authors' computational methods: Nucleated cell counts per sample were estimated from amplification of reference gene primers within the assay. Sequence reads were collapsed and filtered to measure the absolute abundance of every unique TCRbeta CDR3 rearrangement. For each sample, productive Simpson clonality was calculated by taking the square root of Simpson's diversity index across productive rearrangements. Not all clones reach the TCRdb copy of this immuneACCESS table, which keeps in-frame sequences only. Checked studies attribute under half of the gap to unresolved V genes and leave the rest unexplained. For V, J and clone size, that table is used; D and trimming come from the DNA. This sample comprises 52,000 or so clones, 85% to 90% of them detected only once. 25% to 30% of the sample is held by the ten biggest clonotypes.

Here V drops 1 base and J drops 1 base, and the junction holds 6 bases not matched to any gene. The CDR3 starts with the cysteine, ends with the phenylalanine, and has 19 residues. Only the CDR3 DNA is retained, 57 bases long and in frame from the first base. CDR1 and CDR2 were assigned from the germline V gene (reference sequence) as LNHNV and YYDKDF. The receptor was isolated from a human donor in a cohort sampled during active COVID-19. The rearranged chain carries TRBV15 and TRBJ2-6; 11 bases in between match TRBD1. What was sequenced was peripheral blood. The nucleotide sequence is TGTGCCACCAGCAGAGGAACGGGGACAGGGGGGTCTGGGGCCAACGTCCTGACTTTC. It codes for CATSRGTGTGGSGANVLTF.